Following are 32 T cell receptor beta chains from one sample sequenced in a study of shared clonotypes between healthy human individuals. The data were produced by immunoSEQ multiplex PCR, yet TCRdb's version contains in-frame clones alone and is incomplete. This sample carries about 470,000 clones, 79% of them seen once, and the ten largest clones take less than 15%. What was sequenced was PBMCs. The receptor source for this set is a woman in her 40s in good health. Some clones in this sample may be carry-over from other donors' samples.

This clone appeared many times. Here the CDR3 DNA reads TGTGCCATCAGTGATGGCATCTACGAGCAGTACTTC. It translates to CAISDGIYEQYF. The V and J genes are TRBV10-3 and TRBJ2-7, with D hard to call. Trimming took 3 bases from V and 3 from J, leaving 6 bases between them. The CDR3 runs to 12 residues. The germline CDR1 and CDR2 sequences are ENHRY and SYGVKD.

The chain uses TRBV7-9 and TRBJ2-1; TRBD1 matches at 8 bases. This CDR3 has 15 amino acids. The V gene's germline CDR1 is SEHNR and CDR2 FQNEAQ (reference sequence). Losses at the gene ends were 5 bases for V and 7 bases for J; bases not matched to a gene: 10. CDR3 amino acids: CASSPRTGNVNEQFF. The CDR3 nucleotides are TGTGCCAGCAGCCCTAGGACAGGGAACGTTAATGAGCAGTTCTTC.

This clone was seen only a few times. V and J are TRBV29-1 and TRBJ2-2; 7 nucleotides match TRBD1. The germline CDR1 and CDR2 sequences are SQVTM and ANQGSEA. CDR3 length: 13 amino acids. V lost 7 bases to trimming and J lost 1 base; unmatched junction nucleotides: 3. In nucleotides, the CDR3 is TGCAGCGGTCACAGGGGGAACACCGGGGAGCTGTTTTTT. Protein product: CSGHRGNTGELFF.

The gene calls are TRBV27 and TRBJ2-7, with 8 nucleotides matching TRBD2. The germline gives CDR1 MNHEY, CDR2 SMNVEV (reference sequence). The V gene end was trimmed by 6 bases and the J gene end by 4 bases; junction bases not matched to a gene: 11. This CDR3 region has 15 residues. CDR3: CASSPLSGGRYEQYF. For the CDR3, the DNA is TGTGCCAGCAGCCCTCTGAGTGGCGGGAGGTACGAGCAGTACTTC.

A few counts support this clone. The gene calls are TRBV10-3 and TRBJ1-1, with D possibly TRBD1 on 5 matching bases. The CDR3 extends over 14 amino acids. The germline V gene encodes CDR1 ENHRY and CDR2 SYGVKD. With 0 bases removed from V and 6 bases from J, the gap between germline ends came to 11 bases. CDR3 region: CAISESGGSAEAFF. In nucleotides, the CDR3 is TGTGCCATCAGTGAGTCTGGGGGGAGCGCTGAAGCTTTCTTT.

The chain is built from TRBV6-1 and TRBJ2-2, with TRBD1 matching over 7 bases. CDR3 size: 15 residues. The ends lost 3 bases at V and 0 bases at J; junction bases unmatched: 1. Per the germline V gene, CDR1 is MNHNS and CDR2 is SASEGT. CDR3 nucleotide sequence: TGTGCCAGCAGTGACGACAGGGCGAACACCGGGGAGCTGTTTTTT. Its protein product is CASSDDRANTGELFF.

V gene TRBV4-1 combines with J gene TRBJ2-5; D perhaps matches TRBD2 (7 bases). Germline lookup yields CDR1 MGHRA and CDR2 YSYEKL. Trimming stripped 5 bases from V and 2 bases from J, with 15 bases between. The CDR3 spans 15 residues. The CDR3: CASSTMRGQQETQYF. The DNA of the CDR3 is TGCGCCAGCAGCACCATGCGGGGGCAACAAGAGACCCAGTACTTC.

This clone was picked up one time. The genes are TRBV7-2 and TRBJ2-3; 9 bases line up with TRBD2. The germline gives CDR1 SGHTA, CDR2 FQGNSA. CDR3 length: 16 residues. V dropped 1 base and J dropped 6; count of bases not matched to a gene: 8. CDR3 coding DNA: TGTGCCAGCAGCTTAGATACAGCGGGAGGTGGGGATACGCAGTATTTT. As protein: CASSLDTAGGGDTQYF.

The chain recombines TRBV28 with TRBJ1-1, with a possible D match to TRBD1 (6 bases). V lost 6 bases and J lost 1, with 15 bases in between. There are 15 residues in the CDR3. Looked up from germline, CDR1 is MDHEN and CDR2 is SYDVKM. CDR3: CASREQGNKNTEAFF. In nucleotides, the CDR3 is TGTGCCAGCAGAGAACAGGGTAATAAGAACACTGAAGCTTTCTTT.

The chain employs TRBV6-5 and TRBJ1-3; D is unresolved. This CDR3 comprises 13 residues. V lost 6 bases and J lost 4, with 10 bases in between. The V gene's germline CDR1 is MNHEY and CDR2 SVGAGI. The CDR3 loop is CASRDVGGNTIYF. CDR3 sequence (DNA): TGTGCCAGCAGGGACGTGGGAGGAAACACCATATATTTT.

This chain links TRBV18 with TRBJ2-5; 10 nucleotides align to TRBD2. The CDR3 is 15 amino acids. Germline V lookup: CDR1 KGHSH, CDR2 LQKENI. J lost 0 bases, V lost 6 bases, and 4 bases had no gene match. CDR3 in amino acids: CASSKREGNQETQYF. The CDR3, as DNA: TGTGCCAGCTCCAAGCGGGAGGGGAACCAAGAGACCCAGTACTTC.

The V gene is TRBV10-3, the J gene TRBJ1-1, with 7 positions matching TRBD1. The CDR3 is 13 amino acids. The trim removed 5 bases at V and 2 bases at J, leaving 2 bases unmatched. Germline loops: CDR1 ENHRY, CDR2 SYGVKD. The chain's CDR3 is CAISRQGNTEAFF. DNA for the CDR3: TGTGCCATCAGTAGACAGGGAAACACTGAAGCTTTCTTT.

This sequence joins TRBV29-1 and TRBJ1-2; 7 nucleotides agree with TRBD1. The J segment lost 2 bases and the V segment lost 5 bases, leaving 17 bases of the junction unmatched. Germline V gene sequence: CDR1 SQVTM, CDR2 ANQGSEA. The CDR3 loop spans 17 amino acids. The CDR3 DNA follows: TGCAGCGTTCTCATAGGGCCCCCAGGGGGTTGGAACTATGGCTACACCTTC. It encodes CSVLIGPPGGWNYGYTF.

The chain couples TRBV19 to TRBJ2-5; 10 nucleotides match TRBD2. Matching the DNA end better, TRBJ2-7 makes the J call doubtful. This CDR3 region has 15 residues. Germline CDR1 and CDR2: LNHDA and SQIVND (reference sequence). CDR3 sequence: CASSIASGGLYEQYF. The CDR3 DNA sequence: TGTGCCAGTAGTATCGCTAGCGGGGGACTATACGAGCAGTACTTC.

The rearrangement uses TRBV9 and TRBJ1-1; D is unclear. Germline-derived CDR1 and CDR2 are SGDLS and YYNGEE. V lost 4 bases and J 1 base, leaving 14 bases between the germline ends. The length of the CDR3 is 15 residues. In nucleotides, the CDR3 is TGTGCCAGCAGCCCCAGTATAGGCTCGAACACTGAAGCTTTCTTT. It translates to CASSPSIGSNTEAFF.

There are a few counts of this clone. The chain recombines TRBV2 with TRBJ2-7; 12 positions agree with TRBD1. Germline CDR1 is SNHLY and CDR2 is FYNNEI. J was trimmed by 2 bases and V by 2 bases; bases with no gene match: 4. This CDR3 has 16 residues. As DNA, the CDR3 is TGTGCCAGCAGTGAAAGGGGGGACAGGGGGCCCTACGAGCAGTACTTC. Its protein product is CASSERGDRGPYEQYF.

The J gene is TRBJ1-1, the V gene TRBV10-3, with D unclear. V was shortened by 2 bases and J by 1 base, with 11 bases between the two germline ends. Germline V CDR1 and CDR2: ENHRY, SYGVKD. The CDR3 loop spans 15 amino acids. CDR3 sequence (DNA): TGTGCCATCAGTGAGACCAGGTGGCCGAACACTGAAGCTTTCTTT. This translates into CAISETRWPNTEAFF.

The chain combines TRBV11-1 with TRBJ2-5; D remains ambiguous. Germline lookup yields CDR1 SGHAT and CDR2 FQDESV (reference sequence). This CDR3 spans 12 amino acids. V dropped 3 bases and J dropped 2 bases, with 4 bases sitting between them. The CDR3 sequence: CASSFEQETQYF. CDR3 sequence (DNA): TGTGCCAGCAGCTTCGAGCAAGAGACCCAGTACTTC.

About this clone itself: The sample holds other DNA sequences that translate to the same CDR3. This sequence joins TRBV9 and TRBJ2-6, with D unresolved. The V gene's germline CDR1 is SGDLS and CDR2 YYNGEE. This CDR3 has 13 amino acids. Trimming took 0 bases from V and 2 from J, leaving 0 bases between them. The CDR3 spells CASSVAGANVLTF. The DNA of the CDR3 is TGTGCCAGCAGCGTAGCTGGGGCCAACGTCCTGACTTTC.

This clone was found a few times. The rearrangement links TRBV6-1 to TRBJ1-5, with TRBD1 as a possible D gene (6 bases). Germline V gene data show CDR1 as MNHNS and CDR2 as SASEGT. CDR3 length equals 14 residues. V lost 3 bases to trimming and J lost 3 bases, with 9 bases between them. The DNA of the CDR3 is TGTGCCAGCAGTGAGACAGGCCTCAATCAGCCCCAGCATTTT. It encodes CASSETGLNQPQHF.

V gene TRBV5-6 combines with J gene TRBJ2-1, with 8 bases matching TRBD2. The trim removed 4 bases at V and 8 bases at J, leaving 14 bases unmatched. The CDR3 spans 16 residues. The germline V gene encodes CDR1 SGHDT and CDR2 YYEEEE. In nucleotides, the CDR3 is TGTGCCAGCAGCACCAGTCCCGGGACTAGTATTTATGAGCAGTTCTTC. Residues: CASSTSPGTSIYEQFF.

DNA for the CDR3: TGCGCCAGCAGCCTAGGGGGTAGGCAGTTTAATGAAAAACTGTTTTTT. It codes for CASSLGGRQFNEKLFF. V and J are TRBV4-3 and TRBJ1-4, with D perhaps TRBD1 (6 bases). Germline V gives CDR1 LGHNA, CDR2 YSLEER. The CDR3 consists of 16 residues. With 4 bases removed from V and 4 bases from J, the gap between germline ends came to 16 bases.

V is TRBV7-3 and J is TRBJ2-3; 8 nucleotides align to TRBD2. Losses at the gene ends were 5 bases for V and 2 bases for J; bases not matched to a gene: 6. CDR1 SGHTA and CDR2 FQGTGA come from the germline V gene. The CDR3 loop spans 15 amino acids. The CDR3 sequence: CASSPTGGDTDTQYF. DNA for the CDR3: TGTGCCAGCAGCCCCACGGGGGGGGACACAGATACGCAGTATTTT.

V is TRBV18 and J is TRBJ2-7; 7 nucleotides agree with TRBD2. Germline CDR1 reads KGHSH; CDR2 reads LQKENI. The CDR3 runs 14 residues. The V gene end was trimmed by 5 bases and the J gene end by 0 bases; junction bases not matched to a gene: 4. The DNA for the CDR3 is TGTGCCAGCTCAGAAGCGGGGAACTCCTACGAGCAGTACTTC. Translating it yields CASSEAGNSYEQYF.

The genes are TRBV5-1 and TRBJ2-1; 14 bases map to TRBD2. CDR1 SGHRS and CDR2 YFSETQ come from the germline V gene. V dropped 3 bases and J dropped 9; count of bases not matched to a gene: 5. The CDR3 totals 15 residues. The CDR3 sequence is CASSSGTSGSSEQFF. As DNA, the CDR3 is TGCGCCAGCAGCTCCGGGACTAGCGGGAGCAGTGAGCAGTTCTTC.

For this clone: The identical CDR3 is also encoded by other nucleotide sequences in the sample. The rearrangement uses TRBV9 and TRBJ2-3; D is ambiguous. This CDR3 is 16 amino acids long. The germline V and J ends were trimmed by 0 bases and 1 base, with 12 bases remaining between them. Germline V gene lookup returns CDR1 SGDLS and CDR2 YYNGEE. The CDR3 is CASSVGGGRGTDTQYF. CDR3 nucleotides: TGTGCCAGCAGCGTAGGAGGCGGAAGGGGCACAGATACGCAGTATTTT.

V and J are TRBV7-3 and TRBJ2-3, with TRBD2 identical over 13 bases. The CDR3 runs to 16 residues. CDR1 SGHTA and CDR2 FQGTGA come from the germline V gene. Losses at the gene ends were 4 bases for V and 4 bases for J; bases not matched to a gene: 5. The CDR3, as DNA: TGTGCCAGCAGCTCCTCCGGACTAGCGGGAGCAGATACGCAGTATTTT. As protein: CASSSSGLAGADTQYF.

As regards this clone: Other DNA sequences in the same sample also yield this CDR3. V and J are TRBV9 and TRBJ2-7; TRBD1 is a possible D gene (7 bases). The germline CDR1 and CDR2 sequences are SGDLS and YYNGEE. This CDR3 is 13 amino acids long. Trimming took 4 bases from V and 2 from J, leaving 10 bases between them. CDR3: CASSPGGPYEQYF. In DNA, the CDR3 is TGTGCCAGCAGCCCAGGGGGGCCCTACGAGCAGTACTTC. The full variable domain, rest sourced from reference TRBV9 and TRBJ2-7, is DSGVTQTPKHLITATGQRVTLRCSPRSGDLSVYWYQQSLDQGLQFLIQYYNGEERAKGNILERFSAQQFPDLHSELNLSSLELGDSALYFCASSPGGPYEQYFGPGTRLTVT.

This chain connects TRBV7-2 to TRBJ2-1; TRBD1 agrees at 10 bases. This CDR3 has 17 residues. Unmatched junction bases numbered 11, after V lost 5 bases and J lost 4 bases. Germline V lookup: CDR1 SGHTA, CDR2 FQGNSA. The DNA for the CDR3 is TGTGCCAGCAGCCGCAACATCCCGGGACAGGGGTACAATGAGCAGTTCTTC. Its protein product is CASSRNIPGQGYNEQFF.

The gene calls are TRBV7-8 and TRBJ2-1, with D perhaps assigned TRBD1 or TRBD2 (5 bases each). The germline CDR1 and CDR2 sequences are SGHVS and FQNEAQ. The length of the CDR3 is 16 residues. V lost 6 bases and J 0 bases, leaving 15 bases between the germline ends. DNA of the CDR3: TGTGCCAGCAGGACTGGGGGACCAAGCTCCTACAATGAGCAGTTCTTC. Translation: CASRTGGPSSYNEQFF.

This chain connects TRBV7-9 to TRBJ2-1; 9 bases line up with TRBD2. The CDR3 covers 18 residues. The germline CDR1 and CDR2 sequences are SEHNR and FQNEAQ (reference sequence). Trimming removed 5 bases from V and 3 bases from J; junction bases left unmatched: 14. CDR3 sequence (DNA): TGTGCCAGCAGCGCGCTCCCTCCTCCTAGCGGGGTCTACAATGAGCAGTTCTTC. Its protein product is CASSALPPPSGVYNEQFF.

The chain recombines TRBV7-2 with TRBJ2-2, with 9 bases identical to TRBD2. The V gene's germline CDR1 is SGHTA and CDR2 FQGNSA. This CDR3 has 17 residues. V trimming: 3 bases; J trimming: 8 bases; junction bases outside the gene matches: 13. The CDR3 DNA reads TGTGCCAGCAGCTTTTATCCCGCGGGAGGGCCGATAGGGGAGCTGTTTTTT. This gives the protein CASSFYPAGGPIGELFF.